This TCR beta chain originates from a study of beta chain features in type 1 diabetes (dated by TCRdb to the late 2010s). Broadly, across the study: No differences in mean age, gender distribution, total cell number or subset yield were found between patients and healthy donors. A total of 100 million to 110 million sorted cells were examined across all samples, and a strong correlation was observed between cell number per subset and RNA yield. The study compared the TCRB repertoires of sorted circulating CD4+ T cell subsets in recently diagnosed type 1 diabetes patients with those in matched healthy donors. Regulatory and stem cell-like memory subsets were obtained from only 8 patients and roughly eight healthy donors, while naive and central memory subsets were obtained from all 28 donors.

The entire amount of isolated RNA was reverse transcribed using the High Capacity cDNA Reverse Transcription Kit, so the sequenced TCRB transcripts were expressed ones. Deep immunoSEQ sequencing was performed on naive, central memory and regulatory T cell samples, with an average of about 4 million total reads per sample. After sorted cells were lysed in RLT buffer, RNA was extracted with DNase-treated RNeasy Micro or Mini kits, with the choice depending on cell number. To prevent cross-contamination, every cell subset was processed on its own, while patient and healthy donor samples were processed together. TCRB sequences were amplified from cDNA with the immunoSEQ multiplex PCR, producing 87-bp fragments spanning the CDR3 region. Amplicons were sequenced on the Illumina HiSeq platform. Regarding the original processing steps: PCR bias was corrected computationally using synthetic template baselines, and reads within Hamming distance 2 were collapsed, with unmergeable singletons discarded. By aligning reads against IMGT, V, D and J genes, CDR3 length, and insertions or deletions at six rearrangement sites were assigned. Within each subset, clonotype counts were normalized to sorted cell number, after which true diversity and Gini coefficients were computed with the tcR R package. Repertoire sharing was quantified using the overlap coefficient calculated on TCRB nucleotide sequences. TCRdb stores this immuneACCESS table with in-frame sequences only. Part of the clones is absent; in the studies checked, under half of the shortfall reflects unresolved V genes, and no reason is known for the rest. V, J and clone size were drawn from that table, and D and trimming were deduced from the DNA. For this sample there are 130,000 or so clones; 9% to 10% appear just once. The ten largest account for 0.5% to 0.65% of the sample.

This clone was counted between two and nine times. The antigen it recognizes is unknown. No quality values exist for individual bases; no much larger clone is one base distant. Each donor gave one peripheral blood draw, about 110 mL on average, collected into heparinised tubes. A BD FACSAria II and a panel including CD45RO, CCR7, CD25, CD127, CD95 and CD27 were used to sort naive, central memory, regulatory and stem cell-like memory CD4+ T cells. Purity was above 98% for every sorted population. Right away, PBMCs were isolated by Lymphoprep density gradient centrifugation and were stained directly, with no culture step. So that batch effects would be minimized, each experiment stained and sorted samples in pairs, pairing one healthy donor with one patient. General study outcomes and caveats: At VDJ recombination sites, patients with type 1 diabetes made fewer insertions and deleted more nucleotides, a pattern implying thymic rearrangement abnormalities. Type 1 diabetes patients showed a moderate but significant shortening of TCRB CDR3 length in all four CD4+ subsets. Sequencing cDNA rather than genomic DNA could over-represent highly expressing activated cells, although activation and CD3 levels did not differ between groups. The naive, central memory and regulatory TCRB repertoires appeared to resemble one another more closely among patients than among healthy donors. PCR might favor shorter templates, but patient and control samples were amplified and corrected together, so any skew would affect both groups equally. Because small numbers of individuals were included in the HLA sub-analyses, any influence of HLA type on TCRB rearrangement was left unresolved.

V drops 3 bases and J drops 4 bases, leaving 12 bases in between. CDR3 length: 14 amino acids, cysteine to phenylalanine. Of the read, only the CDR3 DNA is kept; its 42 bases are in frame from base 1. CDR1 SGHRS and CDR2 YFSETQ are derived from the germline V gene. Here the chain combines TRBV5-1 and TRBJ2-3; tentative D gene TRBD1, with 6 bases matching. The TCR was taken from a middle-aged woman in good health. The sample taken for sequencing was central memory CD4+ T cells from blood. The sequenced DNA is TGCGCCAGCAGCTCCCCCCAGGGGTCAGATACGCAGTATTTT. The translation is CASSSPQGSDTQYF.